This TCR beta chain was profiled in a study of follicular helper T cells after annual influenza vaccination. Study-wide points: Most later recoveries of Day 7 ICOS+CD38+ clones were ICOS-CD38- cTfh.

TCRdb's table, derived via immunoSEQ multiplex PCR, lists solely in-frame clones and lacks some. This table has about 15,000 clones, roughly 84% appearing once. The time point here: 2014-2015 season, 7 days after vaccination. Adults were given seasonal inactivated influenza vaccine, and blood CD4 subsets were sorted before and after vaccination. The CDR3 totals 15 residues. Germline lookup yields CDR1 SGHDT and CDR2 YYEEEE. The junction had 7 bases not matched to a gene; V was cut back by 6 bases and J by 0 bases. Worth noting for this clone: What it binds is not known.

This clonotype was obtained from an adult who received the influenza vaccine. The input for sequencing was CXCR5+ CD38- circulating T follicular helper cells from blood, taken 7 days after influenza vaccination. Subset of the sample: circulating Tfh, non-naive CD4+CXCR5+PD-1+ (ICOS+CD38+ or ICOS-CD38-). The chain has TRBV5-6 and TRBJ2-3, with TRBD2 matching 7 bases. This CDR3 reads CASTNWGGSTDTQYF. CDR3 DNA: TGTGCCAGCACAAATTGGGGGGGGAGCACAGATACGCAGTATTTT.